This TCR beta chain appears in the sequencing data of a study of T cells in Graves' hyperthyroidism and ophthalmopathy. Study outcomes and limitations: Blood also held most thyroid clonotypes expanded beyond 0.001.

This clonotype was detected ten times or more. The antigen is undetermined. CDR3 size: 17 residues. V was shortened by 0 bases and J by 1 base, with 15 bases between the two germline ends. CDR1 MNHEY and CDR2 SMNVEV come from the germline V gene (reference sequence). Over 18 months, lack of ophthalmopathy progression marked Graves' hyperthyroidism as stable. Using less than 12 ml of fresh peripheral blood, PBMCs were prepared. What was amplified from RNA transcripts were TCR beta CDR3 regions. An initial round of RT-PCR targeting the TCR CDR3 relied on the HTBI primer set. One entry per CDR3 protein results from TCRdb running MiXCR on the multiplex PCR reads. The top ten clones hold 9.5% to 13% of a sample with hundreds of thousands of distinct CDR3 sequences, 13% to 15% of them seen once.

The source is a woman aged 18-29 years with Graves' hyperthyroidism. The V gene is TRBV27, the J gene TRBJ1-1, with D unclear. Sequencing was performed on blood. The CDR3 loop reads CASSLSSRRGRNTEAFF. The CDR3, as DNA: TGTGCCAGCAGTTTATCATCCAGGCGCGGCAGGAACACTGAAGCTTTCTTT.